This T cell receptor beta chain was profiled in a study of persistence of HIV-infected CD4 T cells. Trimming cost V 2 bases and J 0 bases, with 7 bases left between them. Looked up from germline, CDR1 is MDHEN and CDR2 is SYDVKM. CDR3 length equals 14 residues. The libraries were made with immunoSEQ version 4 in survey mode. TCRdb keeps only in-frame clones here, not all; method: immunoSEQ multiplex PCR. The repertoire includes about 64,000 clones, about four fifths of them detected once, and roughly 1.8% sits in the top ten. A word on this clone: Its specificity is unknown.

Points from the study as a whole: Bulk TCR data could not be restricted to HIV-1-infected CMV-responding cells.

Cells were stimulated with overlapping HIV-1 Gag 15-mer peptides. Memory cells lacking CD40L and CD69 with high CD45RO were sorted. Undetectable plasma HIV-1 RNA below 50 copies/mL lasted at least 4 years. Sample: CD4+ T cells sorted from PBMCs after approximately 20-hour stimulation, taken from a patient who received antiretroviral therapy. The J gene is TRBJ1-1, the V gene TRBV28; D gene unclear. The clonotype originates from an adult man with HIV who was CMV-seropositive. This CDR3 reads CASSLRALNTEAFF. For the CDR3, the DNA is TGTGCCAGCAGTTTAAGGGCCCTGAACACTGAAGCTTTCTTT.